This passage covers 21 T cell receptor beta chains from one sample sequenced in a study of cytomegalovirus exposure and HLA in healthy donors. Sequencing was performed with immunoSEQ multiplex PCR; in TCRdb, only in-frame clones are kept and a portion is missing. The sample comprises roughly 250,000 clones, about 90% of which are singletons, and roughly 1.2% rests with the top ten. The sample comprised PBMCs. These receptors were taken from a woman aged 25-40 years in good health and CMV-seropositive.

This chain uses TRBV5-5 with TRBJ2-1, with 8 bases aligning to TRBD2. V trimming: 3 bases; J trimming: 0 bases; junction bases outside the gene matches: 2. Looked up from germline, CDR1 is SGHKS and CDR2 is YYEKEE (reference sequence). The length of the CDR3 is 15 residues. DNA for the CDR3: TGTGCCAGCAGCTCTACTAGCGGCTCCTACAATGAGCAGTTCTTC. Protein product: CASSSTSGSYNEQFF.

This rearrangement joins TRBV15 to TRBJ2-6; 7 nucleotides agree with TRBD1. This CDR3 spans 19 amino acids. V lost 4 bases and J lost 0; bases outside the gene matches: 12. Per germline, CDR1 LNHNV and CDR2 YYDKDF (reference sequence). The CDR3 DNA follows: TGTGCCACCAGCACCAACACCGGGACAGAAATCTCTGGGGCCAACGTCCTGACTTTC. Its translation is CATSTNTGTEISGANVLTF. The variable domain in full, completed from reference TRBV15 and TRBJ2-6, reads DAMVIQNPRYQVTQFGKPVTLSCSQTLNHNVMYWYQQKSSQAPKLLFHYYDKDFNNEADTPDNFQSRRPNTSFCFLDIRSPGLGDTAMYLCATSTNTGTEISGANVLTFGAGSRLTVL.

This chain joins TRBV11-3 and TRBJ2-5, with TRBD1 as a possible D gene (5 bases). Between the trimmed V and J ends, which lost 7 bases and 6 bases, there was a span of 15 bases. Germline lookup yields CDR1 SGHNT and CDR2 YENEEA. This CDR3 spans 13 amino acids. The CDR3 DNA follows: TGTGCCAGCACCCTATTAAGGGGCCAGACCCAGTACTTC. Encoded protein: CASTLLRGQTQYF.

The gene calls are TRBV7-3 and TRBJ2-6, with D perhaps TRBD1 (5 bases). This CDR3 region has 16 residues. Trimming shortened V by 5 bases and J by 0 bases, and 11 bases separated the two germline ends. CDR1 SGHTA and CDR2 FQGTGA come from the germline V gene. For the CDR3, the DNA is TGTGCCAGCAGCCAGCAGGGCTCCTCTGGGGCCAACGTCCTGACTTTC. Its translation: CASSQQGSSGANVLTF.

This clone came up a few times. The J gene is TRBJ1-1, the V gene TRBV6-6; D unresolved. From germline, CDR1 is MNHNY and CDR2 SVGAGI (reference sequence). CDR3 length: 10 residues. With 6 bases removed from V and 8 bases from J, the gap between germline ends came to 7 bases. The CDR3 sequence is CASSTKEAFF. The CDR3 region has the DNA TGTGCCAGCAGCACAAAAGAAGCTTTCTTT.

The chain combines TRBV5-1 with TRBJ2-1, with no clear D. The CDR3 has 12 amino acids. The germline gives CDR1 SGHRS, CDR2 YFSETQ. Trimming left V 1 base short and J 10 bases short, with 9 bases between. The CDR3, as DNA: TGCGCCAGCAGCTTGACTCGCGGAGAGCAGTTCTTC. Residues: CASSLTRGEQFF.

The chain links TRBV19 to TRBJ1-1, with D possibly being TRBD1 (5 bases). V lost 7 bases, J lost 4 bases, and 19 bases lay in between. Germline CDR1 reads LNHDA; CDR2 reads SQIVND (reference sequence). This CDR3 is built from 15 residues. Written as DNA, the CDR3 is TGTGCCAGTATGAGTGAAAGGGGACTTATCACTGAAGCTTTCTTT. Its protein is CASMSERGLITEAFF.

The chain links TRBV5-4 to TRBJ2-7, with 10 nucleotides matching TRBD1. Germline CDR1 reads SGHNT; CDR2 reads YYREEE (reference sequence). V lost 3 bases and J lost 2; bases outside the gene matches: 5. This CDR3 comprises 15 residues. The CDR3 region has the DNA TGTGCCAGCAGCTACTCGGGACAGGGGACCTACGAGCAGTACTTC. Translated, it gives CASSYSGQGTYEQYF.

This clone has ten or more counts. V is TRBV6-4 and J is TRBJ2-1, with a tentative D call TRBD2 (6 bases). V lost 0 bases and J lost 0, with 6 bases in between. This CDR3 spans 15 amino acids. CDR1 MRHNA and CDR2 SNTAGT come from the germline V gene. The CDR3 here is CASSDSAGSYNEQFF. CDR3 sequence (DNA): TGTGCCAGCAGTGACTCAGCGGGCTCCTACAATGAGCAGTTCTTC.

This clone came up once. This sequence joins TRBV11-2 and TRBJ2-3; the match to TRBD1 covers 7 bases. Germline CDR1 and CDR2: SGHAT and FQNNGV. Trimming at V came to 5 bases and at J to 5 bases, leaving 13 bases not matched to a gene. This CDR3 region has 16 residues. The CDR3 nucleotides read TGTGCCAGCAGCGTAGGGACAGCCATACCGCTAGATACGCAGTATTTT. It encodes CASSVGTAIPLDTQYF. Full variable domain (missing parts from reference TRBV11-2 and TRBJ2-3): EAGVAQSPRYKIIEKRQSVAFWCNPISGHATLYWYQQILGQGPKLLIQFQNNGVVDDSQLPKDRFSAERLKGVDSTLKIQPAKLEDSAVYLCASSVGTAIPLDTQYFGPGTRLTVL.

This sequence joins TRBV5-6 and TRBJ2-1, with D possibly matching TRBD2 (5 bases). V lost 0 bases to trimming and J lost 4 bases, with 14 bases between them. This CDR3 is built from 16 residues. CDR1 and CDR2 from the germline V gene are SGHDT and YYEEEE. The CDR3 DNA reads as TGTGCCAGCAGCTTGGCCGTGAGGGAACCATACAATGAGCAGTTCTTC. Translated, it gives CASSLAVREPYNEQFF.

This rearrangement joins TRBV28 to TRBJ2-3; maybe TRBD2 (5 bases). Trimming removed 3 bases at V and 5 bases at J, with 12 bases between. From germline, CDR1 is MDHEN and CDR2 SYDVKM. This CDR3 comprises 14 residues. The CDR3 region is CASSLPGVVDTQYF. CDR3 sequence (DNA): TGTGCCAGCAGTTTGCCCGGGGTGGTAGATACGCAGTATTTT.

In nucleotides, the CDR3 is TGTGCCAGCAGCCAAATAGCGGGAGGGTTCCAAGAGACCCAGTACTTC. Translated: CASSQIAGGFQETQYF. The rearrangement links TRBV5-8 to TRBJ2-5, with 11 nucleotides matching TRBD2. V trimming: 4 bases; J trimming: 1 base; junction bases outside the gene matches: 6. The CDR3 totals 16 residues. CDR1 and CDR2 (germline): SGHTS, YDEGEE.

This chain joins TRBV5-1 and TRBJ2-6; possible D gene TRBD2, 6 bases. The V and J ends lost 1 base and 2 bases respectively, with 10 bases between them. The CDR3 is made up of 16 amino acids. Germline V gene data show CDR1 as SGHRS and CDR2 as YFSETQ. The CDR3 DNA sequence: TGCGCCAGCAGCTTGTTCGCGGGAACTGGGGCCAACGTCCTGACTTTC. Translation: CASSLFAGTGANVLTF.

The rearrangement uses TRBV2 and TRBJ1-1; 9 bases agree with TRBD1. V gave up 10 bases and J gave up 5 bases; unmatched junction bases: 8. CDR1 is SNHLY and CDR2 is FYNNEI in the germline V gene. The CDR3 length is 13 residues. The DNA for the CDR3 is TGTGCCATCTCCGGGACAGGGTGGACTGAAGCTTTCTTT. As protein: CAISGTGWTEAFF.

V usage is TRBV15 and J usage is TRBJ2-7; 7 nucleotides agree with TRBD1. Germline CDR1 LNHNV, CDR2 YYDKDF (reference sequence). This CDR3 has 15 residues. The ends lost 0 bases at V and 2 bases at J; junction bases unmatched: 4. The CDR3 DNA sequence: TGTGCCACCAGCAGAGATCCCACAGGGGCCTACGAGCAGTACTTC. It yields the protein CATSRDPTGAYEQYF. The whole variable domain, filled in from reference TRBV15 and TRBJ2-7, reads DAMVIQNPRYQVTQFGKPVTLSCSQTLNHNVMYWYQQKSSQAPKLLFHYYDKDFNNEADTPDNFQSRRPNTSFCFLDIRSPGLGDTAMYLCATSRDPTGAYEQYFGPGTRLTVT.

The CDR3 region has the DNA TGCGCCAGCAGCCTGGGGACAGGGTTGTCCGGGGAGCTGTTTTTT. It specifies CASSLGTGLSGELFF. The chain is built from TRBV5-1 and TRBJ2-2, with 9 bases that match TRBD1. The CDR3 runs to 15 residues. V lost 4 bases to trimming and J lost 6 bases; unmatched junction nucleotides: 7. Germline lookup yields CDR1 SGHRS and CDR2 YFSETQ.

This clone was seen just once. The rearrangement joins TRBV7-8 to TRBJ1-2; D unclear. The CDR3 length is 14 residues. V lost 3 bases and J 8 bases, leaving 16 bases between the germline ends. Germline V lookup: CDR1 SGHVS, CDR2 FQNEAQ. DNA of the CDR3: TGTGCCAGCAGCTTGGAGGGCATCATTATCGGCTACACCTTC. It specifies CASSLEGIIIGYTF.

V usage is TRBV11-2 and J usage is TRBJ1-2; 9 bases match TRBD1. From germline, CDR1 is SGHAT and CDR2 FQNNGV. J was trimmed by 2 bases and V by 4 bases; bases with no gene match: 17. The CDR3 has 19 amino acids. CDR3 coding DNA: TGTGCCAGCAGCTCACCTAGTGACGGGACAGGGAAGGAAAACTATGGCTACACCTTC. It specifies CASSSPSDGTGKENYGYTF.

The chain links TRBV27 to TRBJ2-2; D might be TRBD1 (6 bases). The germline CDR1 and CDR2 sequences are MNHEY and SMNVEV (reference sequence). The CDR3 sequence is 16 residues long. Deletions cut 5 bases from V and 1 base from J, with 14 bases between. The CDR3 DNA is TGTGCCAGCAGTCCCTTCCGGGACAAGAACACCGGGGAGCTGTTTTTT. The encoded protein is CASSPFRDKNTGELFF.

This clone has more than one count but fewer than ten. J is TRBJ1-2 and V is TRBV18; weak D call: TRBD1 (6 bases). The CDR3 consists of 16 residues. The germline gives CDR1 KGHSH, CDR2 LQKENI. Trimming shortened V by 3 bases and J by 4 bases, and 18 bases separated the two germline ends. The CDR3 sequence: CASSPNSQGRGYGYTF. CDR3 coding DNA: TGTGCCAGCTCACCGAATTCTCAGGGGCGCGGCTATGGCTACACCTTC.